This T cell receptor (beta chain) emerged from a study of blood T cell repertoires in COVID-19 (TCRdb year 2020). Regarding the research as a whole: Collaborator samples came from the United States, Italy and Spain and covered acute and convalescent phases of COVID-19. The prospective study material was composed of cDNA or gDNA derived from T cells, B-cell-depleted T cells, or PBMCs. Deeply sampled blood TCRbeta repertoires from subjects exposed to, actively infected with, or recovered from COVID-19 were included in the dataset. The repertoires were made available in a free public database intended to serve as a resource for research on the immune response to SARS-CoV-2. The samples were drawn from two sources: the first 160 participants of the ongoing ImmuneRACE study, and approximately 1,300 subjects contributed by 6 global collaborators. Nearly every sample came with metadata listing a de-identified subject ID, COVID-19 status, age in years and sex. HLA class I and class II types, where available, came from metadata supplied by the sample provider rather than from assay-based typing.

TCRbeta CDR3 regions were amplified from genomic DNA by means of the immunoSEQ Assay, a bias-controlled multiplex PCR. As for how the authors treated the data: Nucleated cell counts per sample were estimated from amplification of reference gene primers within the assay. Sequence reads were collapsed and filtered to measure the absolute abundance of every unique TCRbeta CDR3 rearrangement. For each sample, productive Simpson clonality was calculated as the square root of Simpson's diversity index across productive rearrangements. TCRdb mirrors the immuneACCESS table, restricted to in-frame sequences. Some clones are absent from its copies; in checked studies, under half trace to an unresolved V gene, and the reason for the others is unknown. Clone size and V and J calls were adopted from that table, with D and trimming inferred from the DNA. The table for this sample lists 210,000 or so clones; roughly nine tenths of them were counted only once. The ten largest clones take up about 2% of the sample.

Whole blood was collected in K2EDTA tubes by collaborating institutions according to the institutions' own protocols. For TCRbeta analysis, collaborator samples were shipped as frozen whole blood, as isolated PBMCs, or as DNA extracted from either sample type. From the cysteine up to the phenylalanine, the CDR3 has a length of 13 residues. The entry retains the CDR3 DNA only, 39 bases that are in frame from base 1. From the germline V gene (reference sequence), CDR1 is LNHDA and CDR2 is SQIVND. The V end loses 8 bases and the J end loses 0 bases, and a stretch of 8 bases separates them. The paper as a whole reports these results and caveats: How much clinical and demographic metadata was included differed by source and by participant, and the metadata was provided uncurated.

This clone came up once. There is no known antigen for this receptor. No base quality information exists; no much larger clone differs at one position. The TCR originated in a woman aged 45 to 65 with acute or convalescent COVID-19. Sequencing was carried out using peripheral blood. Here the chain combines TRBV19 and TRBJ1-3; a tentative D call is TRBD1 (5 bases match). The DNA reads TGTGCCAGTCACAGGTTCTCTGGAAACACCATATATTTT. The encoded protein is CASHRFSGNTIYF. Here the CDR3 is joined to the reference TRBV19 and TRBJ1-3 genes, and the full variable domain is: DGGITQSPKYLFRKEGQNVTLSCEQNLNHDAMYWYRQDPGQGLRLIYYSQIVNDFQKGDIAEGYSVSREKKESFPLTVTSAQKNPTAFYLCASHRFSGNTIYFGEGSWLTVV.